This T cell receptor beta chain is drawn from a study of blood T cell repertoires in COVID-19. Study details: The United States, Italy and Spain provided the acute and convalescent COVID-19 samples. In each case, the material was cDNA or gDNA derived from T cells, B-cell-depleted T cells, or PBMCs.

Seattle enrolled patients during active infection and tracked them longitudinally. In the authors' methods: It was from reference gene primer amplification that nucleated cell counts were estimated. Method: immunoSEQ multiplex PCR; TCRdb's copy keeps in-frame clones and lacks some. V, J and clone size are those of that table, while D and trimming were read from the DNA. This sample has approximately 180,000 clones, with under 90% found just once. The clonotype was recovered from a person between 65 and 80 years old with COVID-19, enrolled during active disease. The sample taken for sequencing was peripheral blood.

In DNA, the CDR3 is TGTGCCAGCAGCTGGGGACAGGGTGGGGCCAACGTCCTGACTTTC. Protein product: CASSWGQGGANVLTF. The chain links TRBV13 to TRBJ2-6; 9 bases map to TRBD1. Germline values: CDR1 PRHDT, CDR2 FYEKMQ (reference sequence). CDR3 length: 15 amino acids. The V segment lost 4 bases and the J segment 3 bases; nucleotides outside the gene matches: 1.